Shown below are 27 T cell receptor beta chains from a single sample sequenced in a study of prognosis after radiotherapy for stage I lung cancer (dated by TCRdb to the early 2020s). Instrument used: Illumina HiSeq 3000. The TCR beta CDR3 region was amplified from genomic DNA by two rounds of multiplex PCR. In the first round of PCR, primers specific to each TRBV and TRBJ gene were used, and the primer sequences are filed in Chinese patent CN105087789A. TCRdb passed the public sequencing reads through fastp at Q25 and MiXCR, retaining productive beta sequences. One record per CDR3 amino acid sequence lists the most common genes and DNA. For this sample there are nearly 25,000 distinct CDR3 sequences; roughly 34% appear just once. Together, the top ten hold approximately 60% of the sample. The sample here was PBMCs, taken before or after stereotactic body radiation therapy (not recorded which). The receptors shown here come from a donor at least 50 years old with non-small cell lung cancer.

The rearrangement links TRBV7-2 to TRBJ2-1, with D possibly matching TRBD2 (6 bases). The CDR3 has 13 residues. V gave up 7 bases and J gave up 10 bases, with 17 bases separating them. Germline CDR1 reads SGHTA; CDR2 reads FQGNSA. The CDR3 loop reads CASIPVGREEQFF. Here the CDR3 DNA reads TGTGCCAGCATCCCAGTGGGGCGGGAAGAGCAGTTCTTC.

This clonotype was counted at least ten times. This chain joins TRBV20-1 and TRBJ2-7; 11 bases align to TRBD2. Germline loops: CDR1 DFQATT, CDR2 SNEGSKA (reference sequence). The CDR3 length is 15 residues. V was clipped by 3 bases and J by 4 bases; unmatched bases: 8. CDR3 amino acids: CSARASGTSGYEQYF. The CDR3 DNA reads TGCAGTGCTAGGGCGAGCGGGACTAGCGGTTACGAGCAGTACTTC.

This clonotype was counted many times. J is TRBJ2-1 and V is TRBV6-5; 7 nucleotides align to TRBD2. Germline trimming cut 0 bases from V and 4 bases from J; bases unmatched to any gene: 9. Germline V CDR1 and CDR2: MNHEY, SVGAGI. CDR3 length: 17 amino acids. The CDR3 here is CASSYSSPSGLYNEQFF. The CDR3 bases are TGTGCCAGCAGTTACTCTTCGCCTAGCGGCCTATACAATGAGCAGTTCTTC.

This clonotype was seen repeatedly, ten times or more. This chain joins TRBV28 and TRBJ2-5; D may correspond to TRBD1 or TRBD2 (5 bases each). V was pared by 3 bases and J by 9 bases, with 14 bases between. This CDR3 region has 13 residues. Germline values: CDR1 MDHEN, CDR2 SYDVKM. The CDR3 sequence: CASSFPDRGAQYF. Here the CDR3 DNA reads TGTGCCAGCAGTTTCCCAGACCGAGGGGCCCAGTACTTC.

In its sample, this clonotype was seen once. J is TRBJ1-2 and V is TRBV28, with 8 bases fitting TRBD1. The V and J ends lost 6 bases and 2 bases, in that order; junction bases with no gene match: 2. Germline V gene data show CDR1 as MDHEN and CDR2 as SYDVKM. The CDR3 has 13 residues. CDR3 amino acids: CASRRQGNYGYTF. In DNA, the CDR3 is TGTGCCAGCAGAAGACAGGGGAACTATGGCTACACCTTC.

The genes are TRBV5-1 and TRBJ1-1; D unclear. In germline, CDR1 is SGHRS, CDR2 YFSETQ. This CDR3 region has 15 residues. The V end was cut by 0 bases, the J end by 0 bases, with 9 bases between. The chain's CDR3 is CASSLAEDMNTEAFF. In DNA form, the CDR3 reads TGCGCCAGCAGCTTGGCCGAGGATATGAACACTGAAGCTTTCTTT.

This clonotype was found many times. The genes are TRBV5-1 and TRBJ1-1; D not certain. Germline CDR1 and CDR2: SGHRS and YFSETQ. Trimming took off 3 bases at V and 2 bases at J, with 8 bases between the two ends. The CDR3 extends over 13 amino acids. DNA of the CDR3: TGCGCCAGCAGCTCGGACCCTAACACTGAAGCTTTCTTT. It specifies CASSSDPNTEAFF.

This clonotype came up once. The genes are TRBV20-1 and TRBJ2-1; D is unclear. V was cut by 3 bases and J by 6 bases, with 6 bases left in between. CDR3 length: 11 amino acids. Germline V CDR1 and CDR2: DFQATT, SNEGSKA (reference sequence). In nucleotides, the CDR3 is TGCAGTGCTAGTAACGTCAATGAGCAGTTCTTC. Translated, it gives CSASNVNEQFF.

The chain carries TRBV2 and TRBJ2-2; possible D gene TRBD2, 6 bases. The CDR3 covers 15 residues. Trimming stripped 6 bases from V and 3 bases from J, with 14 bases between. Germline V lookup: CDR1 SNHLY, CDR2 FYNNEI. The CDR3 loop is CASSGLADYTGELFF. The CDR3 nucleotides are TGTGCCAGCAGCGGATTAGCGGATTACACCGGGGAGCTGTTTTTT.

This rearrangement joins TRBV5-4 to TRBJ2-7, with 10 positions matching TRBD2. V was clipped by 4 bases and J by 4 bases; unmatched bases: 8. CDR1 is SGHNT, CDR2 YYREEE, per germline (reference sequence). The CDR3 length is 15 residues. The CDR3 sequence: CASSQLTSGQYEQYF. CDR3 nucleotides: TGTGCCAGCAGCCAGCTGACTAGCGGGCAGTACGAGCAGTACTTC.

Comment on this clonotype: This sequence may be a read error, since a much larger clone differs from it by one base. The chain combines TRBV29-1 with TRBJ2-3, with TRBD2 matching 8 bases. Germline V gene lookup returns CDR1 SQVTM and CDR2 ANQGSEA. The CDR3 extends over 14 amino acids. This CDR3 reads CSVDGTSGTYTQYF. DNA for the CDR3: TGCAGCGTTGACGGTACTAGCGGCACATATACGCAGTATTTT.

This clonotype was seen at least ten times. The chain employs TRBV7-9 and TRBJ2-7; tentative D call: TRBD2 (6 bases). V lost 1 base, J lost 7 bases, and 17 bases lay in between. CDR1 and CDR2 (germline): SEHNR, FQNEAQ (reference sequence). CDR3 length equals 15 residues. The CDR3 loop is CASSLGGGLSREQYF. The CDR3 nucleotides read TGTGCCAGCAGCTTAGGCGGCGGACTATCTAGGGAGCAGTACTTC.

This clonotype has ten or more counts. This chain links TRBV30 with TRBJ1-1; no clear D. This CDR3 contains 14 residues. Germline V gene data show CDR1 as GTSNPN and CDR2 as SVGIG (reference sequence). V was trimmed by 8 bases and J by 1 base, leaving 17 bases between them. This chain's CDR3 is CALAPGRGNTEAFF. The CDR3 region has the DNA TGTGCCCTGGCCCCTGGTCGGGGGAACACTGAAGCTTTCTTT.

This clonotype was detected ten times or more. The rearrangement joins TRBV5-1 to TRBJ2-2; 9 nucleotides match TRBD2. From germline, CDR1 is SGHRS and CDR2 YFSETQ. CDR3 length: 16 amino acids. V shed 0 bases, J shed 0 bases, and the junction held 0 bases outside the gene matches. The CDR3 is CASSLGLAANTGELFF. In nucleotides, the CDR3 is TGCGCCAGCAGCTTGGGACTAGCGGCGAACACCGGGGAGCTGTTTTTT.

As to this clonotype: This sequence may be a read error, since a much larger clone differs from it by one base. This chain connects TRBV20-1 to TRBJ2-7, with 7 bases that match TRBD1. CDR1 is DFQATT, CDR2 SNEGSKA, per germline (reference sequence). Trimming cost V 5 bases and J 1 base; bases outside gene matches: 11. The CDR3 contains 15 residues. The CDR3 nucleotides are TGCAGTGCTTGCGACCTGGACAGGCAATCCTACGAGCAGTACTTC. Residues: CSACDLDRQSYEQYF.

This clonotype appeared once. This rearrangement joins TRBV10-3 to TRBJ2-3; 7 positions agree with TRBD1. Germline V gene data show CDR1 as ENHRY and CDR2 as SYGVKD. Trimming cost V 10 bases and J 4 bases; bases outside gene matches: 8. There are 13 residues in the CDR3. CDR3 nucleotides: TGTGCCACCTCAGACAGGGCCCCAGATACGCAGTATTTT. Its translation: CATSDRAPDTQYF.

The count of this clonotype is one. V usage is TRBV6-1 and J usage is TRBJ2-7; the match to TRBD1 covers 10 bases. CDR3 size: 15 residues. CDR1 MNHNS and CDR2 SASEGT come from the germline V gene. V gave up 4 bases and J gave up 4 bases; unmatched junction bases: 7. CDR3 nucleotides: TGTGCCAGCAGTGGCGGGACAGGGGTGTTGTACGAGCAGTACTTC. Translation gives CASSGGTGVLYEQYF.

V and J are TRBV19 and TRBJ1-2; TRBD1 might be the D (5 bases). Trimming pared 7 bases from V and 4 bases from J, leaving 19 bases between. Germline-derived CDR1 and CDR2 are LNHDA and SQIVND (reference sequence). The CDR3 spans 15 residues. The CDR3 region has the DNA TGTGCCAGTAACACCGGACAAGCACCCCTCTATGGCTACACCTTC. Protein: CASNTGQAPLYGYTF.

As concerns this clonotype: The junction departs from germline at one end; a sequencing error may be responsible. This rearrangement joins TRBV6-1 to TRBJ2-7; 7 bases agree with TRBD1. This CDR3 spans 11 amino acids. Germline V gives CDR1 MNHNS, CDR2 SASEGT. CDR3 protein: CACSTGTDRNF. The CDR3 nucleotides read TGTGCCTGCAGTACCGGGACAGATAGGAACTTC.

This clonotype was counted ten times or more. The rearrangement joins TRBV24-1 to TRBJ2-3; 7 nucleotides agree with TRBD2. The CDR3 loop spans 17 amino acids. From germline, CDR1 is KGHDR and CDR2 SFDVKD. The V gene end was trimmed by 2 bases and the J gene end by 0 bases; junction bases not matched to a gene: 7. The CDR3 DNA sequence: TGTGCCACCAGTGATTCGGGGGGAGGGCCCAGCACAGATACGCAGTATTTT. This sequence encodes CATSDSGGGPSTDTQYF.

The rearrangement uses TRBV6-2 or TRBV6-3 and TRBJ2-2; D may be TRBD1 (7 bases). The V end lost 2 bases, the J end lost 7 bases, and 14 bases lay between the germline ends. In germline, CDR1 is MNHEY, CDR2 SVGEGT. The CDR3 spans 15 residues. The CDR3 nucleotides are TGTGCCAGCAGTTACGGCGGAGGGGGCGGCGGGGAGCTGTTTTTT. It is translated as CASSYGGGGGGELFF.

The sample holds many counts of this clonotype. V usage is TRBV13 and J usage is TRBJ2-3, with 8 bases fitting TRBD2. The germline V gene encodes CDR1 PRHDT and CDR2 FYEKMQ (reference sequence). Unmatched junction bases numbered 9, after V lost 3 bases and J lost 10 bases. The CDR3 runs 14 residues. CDR3 region: CASSLRAGEVSQYF. DNA of the CDR3: TGTGCCAGCAGCTTGCGAGCGGGAGAGGTGTCGCAGTATTTT.

This clonotype has ten or more counts. The chain combines TRBV6-4 with TRBJ1-2; the match to TRBD1 covers 9 bases. The germline gives CDR1 MRHNA, CDR2 SNTAGT. The junction had 14 bases not matched to a gene; V was cut back by 4 bases and J by 8 bases. CDR3 length: 16 amino acids. The CDR3 protein is CASSANAGTGPGGYTF. As DNA, the CDR3 is TGTGCCAGCAGTGCGAATGCCGGGACAGGGCCCGGAGGCTACACCTTC.

The rearrangement uses TRBV5-6 and TRBJ2-5; TRBD2 matches at 8 bases. Germline V CDR1 and CDR2: SGHDT, YYEEEE. The CDR3 spans 17 residues. Trimming took 4 bases from V and 5 from J; bases not matched to a gene: 16. The CDR3 here is CASSPRPEREWRETQYF. CDR3 nucleotides: TGTGCCAGCAGCCCCCGCCCGGAGCGGGAGTGGAGGGAGACCCAGTACTTC.

There are many counts of this clonotype. V is TRBV20-1 and J is TRBJ2-3, with TRBD1 as a possible D gene (7 bases). Per the germline V gene, CDR1 is DFQATT and CDR2 is SNEGSKA (reference sequence). The CDR3 length is 14 residues. V was clipped by 6 bases and J by 2 bases, with 15 bases between them. The CDR3 nucleotides are TGCAGTGCCCCGCGGGGACAGATCACAGATACGCAGTATTTT. Residues: CSAPRGQITDTQYF.

The V and J genes are TRBV6-5 and TRBJ1-3; D is possibly TRBD1 (6 bases). The V end lost 4 bases, the J end lost 2 bases, and 9 bases lay between the germline ends. This CDR3 spans 14 amino acids. The V gene's germline CDR1 is MNHEY and CDR2 SVGAGI. CDR3 loop: CASSLGATGNTIYF. CDR3 sequence (DNA): TGTGCCAGCAGTTTGGGGGCAACTGGAAACACCATATATTTT.

This clonotype has a handful of counts. The chain has TRBV2 and TRBJ2-1, with TRBD2 matching 9 bases. The CDR3 is 15 residues long. The junction had 11 bases not matched to a gene; V was cut back by 7 bases and J by 7 bases. Germline V gives CDR1 SNHLY, CDR2 FYNNEI. CDR3 DNA sequence: TGTGCCAGCATCCTTGGCGGGAGGGCCGTTAATGAGCAGTTCTTC. The encoded protein is CASILGGRAVNEQFF. The full variable domain, completed using reference TRBV2 and TRBJ2-1, is EPEVTQTPSHQVTQMGQEVILRCVPISNHLYFYWYRQILGQKVEFLVSFYNNEISEKSEIFDDQFSVERPDGSNFTLKIRSTKLEDSAMYFCASILGGRAVNEQFFGPGTRLTVL.